This TCR beta chain was recorded in a study of shared clonotypes between healthy human individuals (TCRdb year 2020). About the investigation overall: The cohort comprised two women and a few men aged 18 to 49 years. To estimate repertoire size and how much clonotypes are shared between individuals, the study performed deep sequencing of blood TCR repertoires from a handful of healthy adults. Between about 0.8 and 8.9 billion PBMCs per donor were obtained by leukapheresis. For each donor, three plates each were used for CD4 naive and CD4 memory, two plates were used for CD8 naive, and one plate was used for CD8 memory. Libraries were prepared and TCR repertoires were sequenced by different laboratories using diverse techniques, in order to increase sequencing depth and limit assay-specific biases.

Germline trimming amounts to 2 bases on V and 4 bases on J, with 7 as the count of junction bases outside the gene matches. The germline V gene (reference sequence) supplies CDR1 MNHEY and CDR2 SMNVEV. Reading from cysteine to phenylalanine, the CDR3 counts 15 amino acids. Solely the CDR3 DNA is kept, with 45 bases framed from the first base. Regarding this clone: The antigen it binds to is not known. There are no base qualities to consult, and no much larger clone falls within one base. The sample contains more than one DNA sequence encoding this CDR3.

CD8 naive samples were obtained by positive selection for CCR7 among CD45RO-negative cells, yielding a CD45RA+CCR7+ population from which TemRA cells were excluded. Donors were healthy HIV-negative adults with no recently reported acute infections or vaccinations. Every donor was a Caucasian adult residing in Nashville, Tennessee, USA. Blood was obtained by leukapheresis, after which PBMCs were separated by Ficoll-Histopaque density gradient centrifugation and cryopreserved in liquid nitrogen vapor phase. Analytical flow cytometry was used to check the purity and quantity of every magnetically sorted T cell population. Genomic DNA was isolated from each sorted fraction and quantified by UV absorbance on a Nanodrop 2000c. Overall study results and their limits: Naive subsets generally had larger estimated clonotype richness than memory subsets. Pairwise subsampling led to the expectation that sequencing depth would affect the degree of clonotype sharing among donors. Sampling was limited to blood, and TCR repertoires in tissue likely differ from TCR repertoires in blood. About 5% of naive CD4, 3.5% of naive CD8, approximately 2% of memory CD4, and about 0.4% of memory CD8 clonotypes were shared across several donors. Because the study included only a small number of donors, the genetic and exposure-history diversity represented was limited. Compared with non-shared clonotypes, clonotypes shared by all four sorted-subset donors had higher generation probabilities. Rarefaction of sorted-subset datasets indicated incomplete sequencing despite the large sequencing depth.

TCR CDR3 regions were amplified from genomic DNA by multiplex PCR using the deep immunoSEQ assay. Genomic DNA extracted from each cell subset was distributed evenly over all wells of several immunoSEQ 96-well plates, and each plate served as one replicate. For sorted subsets, approximately 210 ng of genomic DNA, equivalent to 25,000 to 35,000 T cell genomes, went into each replicate PCR. The purified libraries were quantified using a Qubit 3.0 fluorometer, sized with a Bioanalyzer 2100, and then quantified again using the KAPA Library Quantification kit. Each immunoSEQ 96-well plate was sequenced on its own single-read 150-cycle Illumina NextSeq 550 flow cell. The original pipeline was this. The immunoSEQ output contained only junctional sequences without quality scores, so filtering could not match that applied to full-length reads. Sequences were annotated with PyIR, a Python wrapper for IgBLAST v1.9, and V/J genes and CDR3 were assigned using IMGT germline references. Reads with weak V/J assignments (E-value above 1e-6), missing CDR3, stop codons, out-of-frame junctions, or ambiguous translated residues were removed. V3J clonotypes were defined by identical inferred V gene, J gene, and CDR3 amino acid sequence. To compute the percentage overlap between repertoires, the number of shared unique clonotypes was divided by the size of the smaller repertoire. Three approaches were used to assess repertoire richness: RTK rarefaction, the Chao1 estimator, and Recon v2.1 estimates of unobserved clonotypes. Generation probabilities for all TCRbeta clonotypes obtained by the gDNA method from a few donors were computed using OLGA. What TCRdb holds here is the immuneACCESS table cut down to in-frame rearrangements. Part of the clones is not present; checked against another copy, under half of the missing clones reflect an unresolved V gene, and the others are unexplained. V, J and clone size derive from that table, while D and trimming were established from the DNA sequence. This sample has about 2.1 million clones in its table, and about 93% of those were observed once. 1.5% to 2% of the sample is in the top ten clones.

The receptor's source is a man aged 18 to 30 in good health. Some clones in this sample may be carry-over from other donors' samples. The chain employs TRBV27 and TRBJ2-5; 7 central nucleotides agree with TRBD2. Sequencing used naive CD8+ T cells from PBMCs. The meaning of the sample's cell subset or site label: CD45RA+CCR7+. The nucleotide sequence is TGTGCCAGCAGTTTACTTGGACCGGGAGGAGAGACCCAGTACTTC. It translates to CASSLLGPGGETQYF.